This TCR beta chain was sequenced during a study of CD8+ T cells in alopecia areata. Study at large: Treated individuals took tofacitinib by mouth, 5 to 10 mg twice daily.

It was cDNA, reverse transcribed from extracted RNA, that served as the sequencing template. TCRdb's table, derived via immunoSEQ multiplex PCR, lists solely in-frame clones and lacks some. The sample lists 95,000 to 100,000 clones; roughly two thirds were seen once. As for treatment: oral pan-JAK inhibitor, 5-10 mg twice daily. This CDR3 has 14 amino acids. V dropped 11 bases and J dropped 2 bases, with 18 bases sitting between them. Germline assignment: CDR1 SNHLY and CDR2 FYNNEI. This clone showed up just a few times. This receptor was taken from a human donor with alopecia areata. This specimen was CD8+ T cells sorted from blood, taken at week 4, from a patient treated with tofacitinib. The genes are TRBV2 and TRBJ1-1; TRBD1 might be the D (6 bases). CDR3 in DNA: TGTGCCCGACAAGAGGACAGATCAAACACTGAAGCTTTCTTT. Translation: CARQEDRSNTEAFF. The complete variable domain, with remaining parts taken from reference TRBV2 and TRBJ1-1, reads EPEVTQTPSHQVTQMGQEVILRCVPISNHLYFYWYRQILGQKVEFLVSFYNNEISEKSEIFDDQFSVERPDGSNFTLKIRSTKLEDSAMYFCARQEDRSNTEAFFGQGTRLTVV.